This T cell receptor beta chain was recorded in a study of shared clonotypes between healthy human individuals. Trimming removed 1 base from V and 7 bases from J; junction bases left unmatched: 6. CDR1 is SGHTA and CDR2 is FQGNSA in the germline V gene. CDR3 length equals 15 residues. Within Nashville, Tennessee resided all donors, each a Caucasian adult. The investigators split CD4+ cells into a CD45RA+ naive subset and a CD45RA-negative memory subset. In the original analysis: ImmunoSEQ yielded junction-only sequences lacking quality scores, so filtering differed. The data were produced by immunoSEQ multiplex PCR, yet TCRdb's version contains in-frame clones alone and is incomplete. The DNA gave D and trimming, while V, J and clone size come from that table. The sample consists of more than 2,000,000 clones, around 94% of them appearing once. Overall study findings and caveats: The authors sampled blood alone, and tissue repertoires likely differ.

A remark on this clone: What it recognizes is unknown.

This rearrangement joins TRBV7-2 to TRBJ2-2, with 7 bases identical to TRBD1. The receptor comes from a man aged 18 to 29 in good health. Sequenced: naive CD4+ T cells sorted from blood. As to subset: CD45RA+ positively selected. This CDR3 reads CASSLVKGAGGELFF. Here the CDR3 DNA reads TGTGCCAGCAGCTTAGTGAAGGGGGCAGGCGGGGAGCTGTTTTTT.